The 11 T cell receptor beta chains reported below all come from one sample, sequenced in a study of prognosis after radiotherapy for stage I lung cancer. Starting from genomic DNA, TCR beta CDR3 was amplified through two-round multiplex PCR. TRBV and TRBJ genes each had their own specific primers in first-round PCR. TCRdb re-analysed the multiplex PCR reads in MiXCR, keeping a single row per CDR3 protein. The data show 45,000 to 70,000 distinct CDR3 sequences, 26% seen once. The sequenced sample was PBMCs, obtained before or after stereotactic body radiation therapy (not recorded which). The receptors here all came from a donor older than 45 with non-small cell lung cancer.

This clonotype was seen just once. A far larger clone is just one base off, so this is likely a read error. The chain employs TRBV6-6 and TRBJ1-4; maybe TRBD1 (5 bases). The length of the CDR3 is 15 residues. The V and J ends lost 0 bases and 8 bases respectively, with 13 bases between them. Germline V gives CDR1 MNHNY, CDR2 SVGAGI (reference sequence). For the CDR3, the DNA is TGTGCCAGCAGTTACTCGTCCAGGGATGACGAAAAACTGTTTTTT. This gives the protein CASSYSSRDDEKLFF.

About this clonotype: A read error likely explains this, since a far larger clone differs by one base. The chain couples TRBV6-2 or TRBV6-3 to TRBJ2-3, with 14 nucleotides matching TRBD2. The CDR3 covers 17 residues. V gave up 7 bases and J gave up 0 bases; unmatched junction bases: 6. Germline-derived CDR1 and CDR2 are MNHEY and SVGEGT. The CDR3 protein is CASIRLAGGLSTDTQYF. The CDR3 nucleotides read TGTGCCAGCATACGACTAGCGGGGGGGCTCAGCACAGATACGCAGTATTTT.

With regard to this clonotype: At one end the junction does not follow the germline gene, possibly because of a read error. This chain links TRBV3-1 with TRBJ2-7, with D unresolved. This CDR3 has 15 residues. Germline V gene lookup returns CDR1 LGHDT and CDR2 YNNKEL (reference sequence). The CDR3 sequence is CASSQAHIGRYDQYF. The CDR3 coding sequence is TGTGCCAGCAGCCAAGCCCATATCGGGCGCTACGATCAGTACTTC.

This clonotype was picked up many times. This rearrangement joins TRBV9 to TRBJ1-2; no clear D. The CDR3 runs to 13 residues. The V end lost 1 base, the J end lost 0 bases, and 4 bases lay between the germline ends. Looked up from germline, CDR1 is SGDLS and CDR2 is YYNGEE. The CDR3 DNA reads TGTGCCAGCAGCGTAATGGCTAACTATGGCTACACCTTC. Translation: CASSVMANYGYTF. The full variable domain, rest sourced from reference TRBV9 and TRBJ1-2, is DSGVTQTPKHLITATGQRVTLRCSPRSGDLSVYWYQQSLDQGLQFLIQYYNGEERAKGNILERFSAQQFPDLHSELNLSSLELGDSALYFCASSVMANYGYTFGSGTRLTVV.

This clonotype occurred many times. This chain joins TRBV30 and TRBJ1-2; 10 nucleotides match TRBD1. The CDR3 loop spans 15 amino acids. Per the germline V gene, CDR1 is GTSNPN and CDR2 is SVGIG (reference sequence). V lost 0 bases to trimming and J lost 4 bases; unmatched junction nucleotides: 5. The CDR3 region is CAWSVVGQGFYGYTF. The CDR3 DNA is TGTGCCTGGAGTGTCGTGGGACAGGGGTTCTATGGCTACACCTTC.

This clonotype was recorded at least ten times. J is TRBJ1-5 and V is TRBV10-2, with 11 bases identical to TRBD1. CDR3 length equals 14 residues. V was pared by 8 bases and J by 7 bases, with 7 bases of the junction left unmatched. Per the germline V gene, CDR1 is WSHSY and CDR2 is SAAADI. This CDR3 is CASEGTGGNQPQHF. In DNA form, the CDR3 reads TGCGCCAGCGAGGGGACAGGGGGAAACCAGCCCCAGCATTTT.

This clonotype was seen repeatedly, ten times or more. V is TRBV19 and J is TRBJ1-1; maybe TRBD1 (6 bases). The CDR3 is made up of 15 amino acids. The V gene lost 7 bases and the J gene lost 1 base, with 16 bases spanning the gap. CDR1 is LNHDA, CDR2 SQIVND, per germline (reference sequence). CDR3 residues: CASTLWGQTNTEAFF. The DNA of the CDR3 is TGTGCCAGTACCCTCTGGGGGCAGACGAACACTGAAGCTTTCTTT.

Comment on this clonotype: A single base is all that separates this from a far larger clone, so a read error is likely. J is TRBJ2-7 and V is TRBV6-4; TRBD2 aligns across 11 bases. The ends lost 5 bases at V and 3 bases at J; junction bases unmatched: 9. CDR3 length: 16 residues. Germline assignment: CDR1 MRHNA and CDR2 SNTAGT. The CDR3 here is CASSNIGLAGSYEQYF. The CDR3 nucleotides read TGTGCCAGCAGTAACATCGGACTAGCGGGTAGCTACGAGCAGTACTTC.

The gene calls are TRBV28 and TRBJ1-6; a possible D gene is TRBD1 (5 bases). Between the trimmed V and J ends, which lost 5 bases and 5 bases, there was a span of 10 bases. The CDR3 runs 14 residues. Germline lookup yields CDR1 MDHEN and CDR2 SYDVKM. This chain's CDR3 is CASSPPGNNSPLHF. DNA of the CDR3: TGTGCCAGCAGTCCCCCAGGGAATAATTCACCCCTCCACTTT.

As regards this clonotype: Its ends do not fully match the called genes, so a read error is possible. The rearrangement joins TRBV6-1 to TRBJ1-6; no firm D call. Germline V lookup: CDR1 MNHNS, CDR2 SASEGT. This CDR3 is built from 14 residues. The CDR3 region is CASRRAGPNSPLHF. The DNA for the CDR3 is TGTGCCAGCAGGCGGGCGGGTCCTAATTCACCCCTCCATTTT.

This clonotype was seen repeatedly, ten times or more. The chain uses TRBV28 and TRBJ1-2; 8 nucleotides match TRBD1. V was pared by 5 bases and J by 14 bases, with 10 bases of the junction left unmatched. In germline, CDR1 is MDHEN, CDR2 SYDVKM. CDR3 length: 12 residues. CDR3 sequence: CASSIRQGYLTF. In DNA form, the CDR3 reads TGTGCCAGCAGTATAAGACAGGGGTACCTGACCTTC.